The 5 T cell receptor beta chains given below trace back to one sample, sequenced in a study of glioma-infiltrating T cells after dendritic cell vaccination. Profiled with immunoSEQ multiplex PCR; TCRdb holds only in-frame clones, not every one. Of roughly 82,000 clones listed, approximately 90% were seen once; the top ten hold roughly 3.2%. This material consisted of blood, taken before dendritic cell vaccination. These TCRs come from a human donor with glioblastoma.

The chain uses TRBV7-9 and TRBJ2-2; D remains ambiguous. CDR1 and CDR2 (germline): SEHNR, FQNEAQ (reference sequence). V lost 2 bases to trimming and J lost 2 bases, with 9 bases between them. The CDR3 runs 15 residues. The CDR3 loop is CASSLSTVNTGELFF. As DNA, the CDR3 is TGTGCCAGCAGCTTATCCACAGTTAACACCGGGGAGCTGTTTTTT.

Regarding this clone: The sample carries other DNA sequences with the same CDR3. This chain connects TRBV5-1 to TRBJ2-7, with 9 nucleotides matching TRBD1. The CDR3 is 14 amino acids. J lost 3 bases, V lost 4 bases, and 5 bases had no gene match. Germline-derived CDR1 and CDR2 are SGHRS and YFSETQ. The CDR3 bases are TGCGCCAGCAGCCGGACAGGGGATAGCTACGAGCAGTACTTC. Protein sequence: CASSRTGDSYEQYF.

The genes are TRBV30 and TRBJ1-5, with D maybe TRBD1 (5 bases). Germline V gene sequence: CDR1 GTSNPN, CDR2 SVGIG (reference sequence). V shed 0 bases and J shed 2 bases, with 17 bases lying between them. The CDR3 totals 17 residues. The CDR3 DNA is TGTGCCTGGAGTGTAGCGGGGGGGACTGGTGGCAATCAGCCCCAGCATTTT. It translates to CAWSVAGGTGGNQPQHF.

V gene TRBV19 combines with J gene TRBJ2-7, with TRBD2 matching over 12 bases. The V gene end was trimmed by 5 bases and the J gene end by 3 bases; junction bases not matched to a gene: 8. The germline V gene encodes CDR1 LNHDA and CDR2 SQIVND (reference sequence). The CDR3 sequence is 16 residues long. The CDR3 loop is CASSPSGLAGHYEQYF. The DNA of the CDR3 is TGTGCCAGTAGTCCTTCGGGACTAGCGGGTCACTACGAGCAGTACTTC.

The CDR3 is CASNTAGNTEAFF. CDR3 DNA sequence: TGTGCCAGCAATACCGCGGGGAACACTGAAGCTTTCTTT. The chain is built from TRBV27 and TRBJ1-1; D uncertain. The CDR3 loop spans 13 amino acids. Germline V gene data show CDR1 as MNHEY and CDR2 as SMNVEV (reference sequence). The V end lost 7 bases, the J end lost 1 base, and 10 bases lay between the germline ends.